This TCR beta chain was captured in a study of molecular identifiers for immune sequencing clone quantification. Across the study: In replicates, RNA taken from roughly 20,000 or 100,000 naive CD8 cells was divided five ways, and four portions underwent sequencing. General observations from the study: Spike-in Jurkat TCR RNA from a single cell reportedly registered among about a million naive cells. It was shown that clones above 20 RNA copies held over 99% of effector molecules, but under 1% in naive cells.

V shed 8 bases and J shed 0 bases, with 17 bases lying between them. The CDR3 sequence is 15 residues long. CDR1 and CDR2 from the germline V gene are SNHLY and FYNNEI. This clonotype was seen repeatedly, ten times or more. No antigen is known for it. TCRdb redid the calling of the PCR reads with MiXCR, one entry per CDR3 protein. The table shows over 550,000 distinct CDR3 sequences, with about 25% occurring only once. Libraries for naive CD8 T cells, which were made from approximately 20,000 to 980,000 sorted cells, drew on 10%, 30% or 50% of the RNA. V is TRBV2 and J is TRBJ2-7; no clear D. The receptor was isolated from a human donor in good health. Some libraries in this study had Jurkat cell RNA spiked in. Sequencing was done on a sample of naive CD8+ T cells from blood, with Jurkat cell RNA spiked in. The sample's subset: FACS-sorted CD8+CD4-CCR7+CD45RA+ naive T cells. The CDR3 nucleotides are TGTGCCAGCCTTATGAAAACCAAGCTCTCCTACGAGCAGTACTTC. It is translated as CASLMKTKLSYEQYF.